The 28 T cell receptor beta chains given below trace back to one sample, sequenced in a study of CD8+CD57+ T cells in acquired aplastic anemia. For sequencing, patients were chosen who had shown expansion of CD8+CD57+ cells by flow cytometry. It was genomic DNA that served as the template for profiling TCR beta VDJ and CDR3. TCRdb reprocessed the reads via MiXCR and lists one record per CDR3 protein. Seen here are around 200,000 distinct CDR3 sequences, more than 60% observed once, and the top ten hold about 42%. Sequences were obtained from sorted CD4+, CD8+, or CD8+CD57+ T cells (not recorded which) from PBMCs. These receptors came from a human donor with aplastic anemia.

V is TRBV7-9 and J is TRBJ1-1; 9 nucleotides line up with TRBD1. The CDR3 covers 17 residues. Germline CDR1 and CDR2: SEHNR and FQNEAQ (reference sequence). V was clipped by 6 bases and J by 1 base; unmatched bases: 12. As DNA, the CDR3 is TGTGCCAGCAGTACGACCTCCGGGACAGGGCGGAACACTGAAGCTTTCTTT. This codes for CASSTTSGTGRNTEAFF.

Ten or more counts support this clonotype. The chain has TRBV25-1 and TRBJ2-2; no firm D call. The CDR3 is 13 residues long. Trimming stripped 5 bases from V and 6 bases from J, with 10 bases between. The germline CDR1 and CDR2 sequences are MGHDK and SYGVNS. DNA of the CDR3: TGTGCCAGCAGTTGGACGGATGCCGGGGAGCTGTTTTTT. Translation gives CASSWTDAGELFF.

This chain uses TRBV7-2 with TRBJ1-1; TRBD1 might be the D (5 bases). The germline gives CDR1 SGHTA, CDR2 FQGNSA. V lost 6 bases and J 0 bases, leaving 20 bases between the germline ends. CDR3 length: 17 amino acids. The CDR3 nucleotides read TGTGCCAGCAGTCTTTCGTCGGGACTGTCAATGAACACTGAAGCTTTCTTT. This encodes CASSLSSGLSMNTEAFF.

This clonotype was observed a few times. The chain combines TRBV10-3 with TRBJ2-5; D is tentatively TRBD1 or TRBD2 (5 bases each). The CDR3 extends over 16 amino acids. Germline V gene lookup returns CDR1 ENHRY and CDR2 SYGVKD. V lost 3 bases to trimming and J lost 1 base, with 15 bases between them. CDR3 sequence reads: CAISERTRDLQETQYF. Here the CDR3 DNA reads TGTGCCATCAGTGAACGGACTCGGGACCTCCAAGAGACCCAGTACTTC.

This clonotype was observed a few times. CDR3: CSARTTGVGWYTF. The CDR3 DNA is TGCAGTGCTAGAACGACAGGGGTAGGGTGGTACACCTTC. The chain links TRBV20-1 to TRBJ1-2; 8 positions agree with TRBD1. This CDR3 region has 13 residues. With V trimmed by 2 bases and J by 11 bases, 10 bases remained unmatched. CDR1 DFQATT and CDR2 SNEGSKA come from the germline V gene (reference sequence).

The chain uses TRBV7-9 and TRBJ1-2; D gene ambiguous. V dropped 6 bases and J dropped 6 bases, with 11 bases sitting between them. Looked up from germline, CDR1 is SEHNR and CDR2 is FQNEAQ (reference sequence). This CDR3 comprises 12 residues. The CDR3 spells CASSFVGHGYTF. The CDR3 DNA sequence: TGTGCCAGCAGTTTCGTTGGACATGGCTACACCTTC.

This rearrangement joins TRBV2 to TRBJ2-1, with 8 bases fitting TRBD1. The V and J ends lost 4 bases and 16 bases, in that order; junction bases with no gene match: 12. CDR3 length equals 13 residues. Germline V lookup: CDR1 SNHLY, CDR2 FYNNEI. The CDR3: CASSGIQGARGFF. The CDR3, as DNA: TGTGCCAGCAGTGGGATCCAGGGGGCGCGGGGTTTCTTC.

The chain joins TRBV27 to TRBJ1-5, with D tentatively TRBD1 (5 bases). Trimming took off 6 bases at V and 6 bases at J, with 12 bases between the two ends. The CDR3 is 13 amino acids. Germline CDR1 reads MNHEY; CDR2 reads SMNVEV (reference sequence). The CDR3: CASRGGWGQPQHF. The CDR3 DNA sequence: TGTGCCAGCAGGGGGGGTTGGGGTCAGCCCCAGCATTTT.

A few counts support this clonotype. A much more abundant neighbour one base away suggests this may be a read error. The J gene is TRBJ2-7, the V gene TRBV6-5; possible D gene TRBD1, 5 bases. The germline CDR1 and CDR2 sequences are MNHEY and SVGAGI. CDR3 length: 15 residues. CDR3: CAISYSGGQIYEQYF. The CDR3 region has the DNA TGTGCCATCAGTTACTCGGGCGGACAAATCTACGAGCAGTACTTC.

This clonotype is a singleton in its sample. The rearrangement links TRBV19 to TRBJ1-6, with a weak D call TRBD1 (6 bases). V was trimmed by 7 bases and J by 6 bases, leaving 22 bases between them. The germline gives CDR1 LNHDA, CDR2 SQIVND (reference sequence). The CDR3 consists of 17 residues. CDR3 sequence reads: CASNLHALGAGNSPLHF. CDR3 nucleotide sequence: TGTGCCAGTAACCTTCACGCGTTGGGGGCTGGTAATTCACCCCTCCACTTT.

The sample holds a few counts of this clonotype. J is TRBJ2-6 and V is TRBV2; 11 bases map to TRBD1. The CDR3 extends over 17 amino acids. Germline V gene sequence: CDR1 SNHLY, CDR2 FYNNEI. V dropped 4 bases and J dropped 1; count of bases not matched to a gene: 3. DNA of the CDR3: TGTGCCAGCAGTGTGAGGGACAGGGGGTCTGGGGCCAACGTCCTGACTTTC. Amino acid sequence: CASSVRDRGSGANVLTF. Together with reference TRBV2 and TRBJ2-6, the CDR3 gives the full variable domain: EPEVTQTPSHQVTQMGQEVILRCVPISNHLYFYWYRQILGQKVEFLVSFYNNEISEKSEIFDDQFSVERPDGSNFTLKIRSTKLEDSAMYFCASSVRDRGSGANVLTFGAGSRLTVL.

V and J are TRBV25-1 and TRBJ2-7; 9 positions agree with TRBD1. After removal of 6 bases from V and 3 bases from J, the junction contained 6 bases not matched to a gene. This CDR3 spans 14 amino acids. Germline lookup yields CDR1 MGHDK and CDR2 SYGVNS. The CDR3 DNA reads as TGTGCCAGCAGCTTTGGGACAGGGAACTACGAGCAGTACTTC. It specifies CASSFGTGNYEQYF.

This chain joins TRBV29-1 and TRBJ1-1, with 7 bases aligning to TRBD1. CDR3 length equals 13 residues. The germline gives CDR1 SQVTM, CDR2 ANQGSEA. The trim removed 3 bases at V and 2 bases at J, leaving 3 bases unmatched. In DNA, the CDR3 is TGCAGCGTTGAGGGACAGTTTAACACTGAAGCTTTCTTT. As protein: CSVEGQFNTEAFF. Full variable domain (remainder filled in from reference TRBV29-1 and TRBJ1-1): SAVISQKPSRDICQRGTSLTIQCQVDSQVTMMFWYRQQPGQSLTLIATANQGSEATYESGFVIDKFPISRPNLTFSTLTVSNMSPEDSSIYLCSVEGQFNTEAFFGQGTRLTVV.

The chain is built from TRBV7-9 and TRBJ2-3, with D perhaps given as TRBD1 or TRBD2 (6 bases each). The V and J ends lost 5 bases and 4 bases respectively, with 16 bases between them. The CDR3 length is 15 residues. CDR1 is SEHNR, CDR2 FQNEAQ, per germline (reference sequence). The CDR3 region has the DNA TGTGCCAGCAGCAGAGTACAGGGAGGAGCAGATACGCAGTATTTT. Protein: CASSRVQGGADTQYF.

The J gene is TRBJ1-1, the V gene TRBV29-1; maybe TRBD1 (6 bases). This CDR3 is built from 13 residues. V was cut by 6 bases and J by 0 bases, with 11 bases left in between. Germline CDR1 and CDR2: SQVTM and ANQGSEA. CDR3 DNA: TGCAGCGTAAAGGACAGCCTGAACACTGAAGCTTTCTTT. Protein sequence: CSVKDSLNTEAFF. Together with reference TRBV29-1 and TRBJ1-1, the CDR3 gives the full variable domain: SAVISQKPSRDICQRGTSLTIQCQVDSQVTMMFWYRQQPGQSLTLIATANQGSEATYESGFVIDKFPISRPNLTFSTLTVSNMSPEDSSIYLCSVKDSLNTEAFFGQGTRLTVV.

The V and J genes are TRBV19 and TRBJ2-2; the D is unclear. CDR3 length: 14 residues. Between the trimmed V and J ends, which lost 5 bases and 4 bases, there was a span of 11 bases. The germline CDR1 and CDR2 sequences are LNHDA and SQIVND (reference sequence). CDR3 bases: TGTGCCAGTAGTCTCCTCCCGATCACCGGGGAGCTGTTTTTT. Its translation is CASSLLPITGELFF.

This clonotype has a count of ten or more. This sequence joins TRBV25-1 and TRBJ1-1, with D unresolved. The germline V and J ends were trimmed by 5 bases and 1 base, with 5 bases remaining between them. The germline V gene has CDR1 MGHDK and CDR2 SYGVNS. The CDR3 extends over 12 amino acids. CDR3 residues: CASSKGNTEAFF. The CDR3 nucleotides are TGTGCCAGCAGTAAAGGGAACACTGAAGCTTTCTTT.

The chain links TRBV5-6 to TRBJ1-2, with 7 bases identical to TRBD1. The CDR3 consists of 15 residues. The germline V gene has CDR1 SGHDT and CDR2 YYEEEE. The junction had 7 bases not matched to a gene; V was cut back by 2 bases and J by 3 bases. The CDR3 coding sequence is TGTGCCAGCAGCTTTTGGGACAGTAAGGACTATGGCTACACCTTC. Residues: CASSFWDSKDYGYTF.

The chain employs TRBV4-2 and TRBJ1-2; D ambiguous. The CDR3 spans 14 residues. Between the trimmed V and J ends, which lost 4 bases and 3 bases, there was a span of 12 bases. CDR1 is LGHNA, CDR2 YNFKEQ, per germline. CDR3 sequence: CASSPAREDYGYTF. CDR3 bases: TGTGCCAGCAGCCCCGCTCGAGAAGACTATGGCTACACCTTC.

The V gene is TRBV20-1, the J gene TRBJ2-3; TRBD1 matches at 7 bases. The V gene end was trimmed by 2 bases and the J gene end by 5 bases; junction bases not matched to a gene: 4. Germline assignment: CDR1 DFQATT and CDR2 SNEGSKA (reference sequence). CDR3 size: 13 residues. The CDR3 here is CSARPQGLDTQYF. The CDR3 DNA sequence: TGCAGTGCTAGACCACAGGGGCTAGATACGCAGTATTTT.

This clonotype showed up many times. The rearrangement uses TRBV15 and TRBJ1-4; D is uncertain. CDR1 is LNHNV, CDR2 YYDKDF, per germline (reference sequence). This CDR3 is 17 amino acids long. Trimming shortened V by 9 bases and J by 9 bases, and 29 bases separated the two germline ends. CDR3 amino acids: CATEWDRQLEGNKKLFF. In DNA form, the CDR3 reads TGTGCCACGGAGTGGGATCGCCAATTGGAAGGGAATAAAAAACTGTTTTTT.

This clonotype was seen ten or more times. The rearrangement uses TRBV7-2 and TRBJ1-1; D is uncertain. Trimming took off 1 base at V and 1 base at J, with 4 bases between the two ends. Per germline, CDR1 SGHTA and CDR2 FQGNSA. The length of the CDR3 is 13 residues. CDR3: CASSLVWNTEAFF. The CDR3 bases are TGTGCCAGCAGCTTAGTCTGGAACACTGAAGCTTTCTTT.

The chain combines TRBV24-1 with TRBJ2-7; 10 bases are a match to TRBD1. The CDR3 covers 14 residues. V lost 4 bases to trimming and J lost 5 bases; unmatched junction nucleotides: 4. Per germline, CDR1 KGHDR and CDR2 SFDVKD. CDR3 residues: CATSDRTGGNEQYF. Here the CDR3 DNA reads TGTGCCACCAGTGACCGGACAGGGGGAAACGAGCAGTACTTC.

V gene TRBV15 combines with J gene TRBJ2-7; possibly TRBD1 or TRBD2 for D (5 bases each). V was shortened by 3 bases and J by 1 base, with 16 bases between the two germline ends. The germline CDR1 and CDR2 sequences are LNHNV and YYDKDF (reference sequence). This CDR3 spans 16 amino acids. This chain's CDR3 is CATSSLGPEGSYEQYF. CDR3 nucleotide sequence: TGTGCCACCAGCAGCTTGGGGCCCGAGGGATCCTACGAGCAGTACTTC.

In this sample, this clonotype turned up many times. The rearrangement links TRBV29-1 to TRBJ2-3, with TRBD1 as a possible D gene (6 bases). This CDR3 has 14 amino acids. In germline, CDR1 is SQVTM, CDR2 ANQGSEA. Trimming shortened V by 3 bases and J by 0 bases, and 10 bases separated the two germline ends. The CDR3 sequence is CSVDPTGSTDTQYF. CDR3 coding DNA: TGCAGCGTTGATCCCACAGGGAGCACAGATACGCAGTATTTT.

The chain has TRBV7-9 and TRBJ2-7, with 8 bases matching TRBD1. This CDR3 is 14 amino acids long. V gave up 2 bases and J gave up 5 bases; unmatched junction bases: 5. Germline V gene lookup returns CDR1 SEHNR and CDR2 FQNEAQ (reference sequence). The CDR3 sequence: CASSLRQGIHEQYF. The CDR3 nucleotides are TGTGCCAGCAGCTTAAGACAGGGGATTCACGAGCAGTACTTC.

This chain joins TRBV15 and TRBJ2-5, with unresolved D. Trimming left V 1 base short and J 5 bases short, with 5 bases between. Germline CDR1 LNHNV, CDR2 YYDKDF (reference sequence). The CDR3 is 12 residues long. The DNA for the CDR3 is TGTGCCACCAGCAGAGGTGTTGAGACCCAGTACTTC. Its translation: CATSRGVETQYF.

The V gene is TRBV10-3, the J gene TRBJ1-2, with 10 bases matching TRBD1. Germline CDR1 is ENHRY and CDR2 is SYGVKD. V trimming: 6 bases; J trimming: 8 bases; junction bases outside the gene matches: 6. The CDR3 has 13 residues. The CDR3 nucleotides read TGTGCCATCAGAATGACAGGGGGCGGCGGCTACACCTTC. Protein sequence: CAIRMTGGGGYTF.